Sequencing of this TCR beta chain was carried out in a study of cytomegalovirus exposure and HLA in healthy donors. Regarding the study as a whole: Accurate prediction of most subjects' HLA-A and HLA-B alleles from TCR beta sequences was reported. V- and J-gene trimming in TCR beta was tied to a missense DCLRE1C variant by an analysis performed later.

This CDR3 is 14 amino acids long. CDR1 and CDR2 (germline): SGHVS, FNYEAQ. Trimming removed 2 bases at V and 3 bases at J, with 11 bases between. In regard to this clone: What it binds is unknown.

Amplification used 60 Vbeta primers and 13 Jbeta primers. Assay used: immunoSEQ multiplex PCR; TCRdb lists only in-frame clones, some missing. The repertoire holds more than 100,000 clones, with about 70% as singletons. This chain links TRBV7-6 with TRBJ2-7, with a tentative D call TRBD2 (5 bases). Sequencing used PBMCs. The clonotype comes from a woman between 35 and 50 years old in good health and CMV-seronegative. The CDR3 is CASSLRGIGYEQYF. CDR3 sequence (DNA): TGTGCCAGCAGCTTAAGAGGGATTGGCTACGAGCAGTACTTC.